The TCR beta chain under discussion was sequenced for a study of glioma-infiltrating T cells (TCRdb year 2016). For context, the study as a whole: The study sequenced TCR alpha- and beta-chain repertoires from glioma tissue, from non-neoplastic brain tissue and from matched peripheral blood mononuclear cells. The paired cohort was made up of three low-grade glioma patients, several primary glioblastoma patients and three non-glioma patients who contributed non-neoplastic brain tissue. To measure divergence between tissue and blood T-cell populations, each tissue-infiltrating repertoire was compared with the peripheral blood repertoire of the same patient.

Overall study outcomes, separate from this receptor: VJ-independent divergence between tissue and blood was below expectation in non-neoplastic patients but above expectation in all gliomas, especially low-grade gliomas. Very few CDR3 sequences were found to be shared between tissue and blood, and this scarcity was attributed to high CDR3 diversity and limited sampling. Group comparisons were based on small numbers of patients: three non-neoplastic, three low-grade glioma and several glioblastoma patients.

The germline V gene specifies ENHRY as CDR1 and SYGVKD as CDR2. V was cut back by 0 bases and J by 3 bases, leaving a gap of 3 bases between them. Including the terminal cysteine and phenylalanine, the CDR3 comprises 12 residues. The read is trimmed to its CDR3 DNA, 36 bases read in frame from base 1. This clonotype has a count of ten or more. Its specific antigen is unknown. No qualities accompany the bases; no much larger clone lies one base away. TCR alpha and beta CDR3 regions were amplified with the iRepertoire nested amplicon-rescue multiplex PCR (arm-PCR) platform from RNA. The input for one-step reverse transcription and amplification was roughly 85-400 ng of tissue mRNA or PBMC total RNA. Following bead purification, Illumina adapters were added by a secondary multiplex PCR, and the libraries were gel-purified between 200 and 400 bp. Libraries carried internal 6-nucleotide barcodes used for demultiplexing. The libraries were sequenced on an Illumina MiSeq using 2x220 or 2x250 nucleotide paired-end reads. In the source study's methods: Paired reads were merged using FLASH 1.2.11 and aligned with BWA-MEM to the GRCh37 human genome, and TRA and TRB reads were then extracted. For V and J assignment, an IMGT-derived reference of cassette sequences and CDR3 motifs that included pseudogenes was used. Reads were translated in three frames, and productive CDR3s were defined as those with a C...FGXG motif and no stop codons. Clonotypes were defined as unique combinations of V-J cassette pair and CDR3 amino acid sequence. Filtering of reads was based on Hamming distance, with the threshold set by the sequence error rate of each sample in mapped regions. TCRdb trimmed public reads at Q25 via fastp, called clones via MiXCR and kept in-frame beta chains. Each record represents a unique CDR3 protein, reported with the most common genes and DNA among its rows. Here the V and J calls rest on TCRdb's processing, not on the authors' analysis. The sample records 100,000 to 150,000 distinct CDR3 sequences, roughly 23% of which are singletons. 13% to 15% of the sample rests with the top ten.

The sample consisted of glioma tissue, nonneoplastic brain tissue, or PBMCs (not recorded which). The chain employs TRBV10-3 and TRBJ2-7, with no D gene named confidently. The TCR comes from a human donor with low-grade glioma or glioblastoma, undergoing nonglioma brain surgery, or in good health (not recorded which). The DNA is TGTGCCATCAGTGAGTCTAGCTACGAGCAGTACTTC. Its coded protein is CAISESSYEQYF.